A selection of T cell receptor beta chains follows, all from one sample in a study of cytomegalovirus exposure and HLA in healthy donors. Using immunoSEQ multiplex PCR, the repertoire was profiled, and TCRdb retains in-frame clones only, with some absent. The sample lists around 130,000 clones; over 70% were seen once. Sequencing was performed on PBMCs. Receptors originate from a woman aged 40-49 years in good health and CMV-seropositive. The CDR3 runs from the conserved cysteine through the conserved F or W. Each record gives: V gene, D gene, J gene, clone size, CDR3 DNA, CDR3 protein. A D gene is named only where the DNA matches it firmly. Only part of the rows carry a size: once, few, many, or a class if the clone is expanded.

v_gene: TRBV9; d_gene: NA; j_gene: TRBJ1-2; abundance: once; CDR3nt: TGTGCCAGCAGCGGAGGAGGCCCCGGACAGCTTAACTATGGCTACACCTTC; CDR3aa: CASSGGGPGQLNYGYTF
v_gene: TRBV9; d_gene: TRBD1; j_gene: TRBJ1-4; abundance: NA; CDR3nt: TGTGCCAGCAGCGCACGACCGACAGGGGGAAGGGAAAAACTGTTTTTT; CDR3aa: CASSARPTGGREKLFF
v_gene: TRBV19; d_gene: NA; j_gene: TRBJ1-1; abundance: NA; CDR3nt: TGTGCCAGTAGTCCTCGTGGAGGGAACACTGAAGCTTTCTTT; CDR3aa: CASSPRGGNTEAFF
v_gene: TRBV7-6; d_gene: NA; j_gene: TRBJ2-1; abundance: NA; CDR3nt: TGTGCCAGCAGCCGATCGGCCGTTAGCCACAATGAGCAGTTCTTC; CDR3aa: CASSRSAVSHNEQFF
v_gene: TRBV11-2; d_gene: TRBD1; j_gene: TRBJ1-4; abundance: NA; CDR3nt: TGTGCCAGCAGCTTGACAGGGGGTGCAACTAATGAAAAACTGTTTTTT; CDR3aa: CASSLTGGATNEKLFF
v_gene: TRBV5-1; d_gene: TRBD2; j_gene: TRBJ2-7; abundance: NA; CDR3nt: TGCGCCAGCAGGCGGGAGGGCGAGCAGTACTTC; CDR3aa: CASRREGEQYF
v_gene: TRBV7-2; d_gene: TRBD1; j_gene: TRBJ1-3; abundance: few; CDR3nt: TGTGCCAGCAGCTCGACAGGGACCCACTCTGGAAACACCATATATTTT; CDR3aa: CASSSTGTHSGNTIYF
v_gene: TRBV14; d_gene: NA; j_gene: TRBJ1-2; abundance: NA; CDR3nt: TGTGCCAGCAGCCAAGATCAGGGTAGTTATGGCTACACCTTC; CDR3aa: CASSQDQGSYGYTF
v_gene: TRBV29-1; d_gene: NA; j_gene: TRBJ2-3; abundance: NA; CDR3nt: TGCAGCGTTGAAGATCGACGGGTTAGCACAGATACGCAGTATTTT; CDR3aa: CSVEDRRVSTDTQYF
v_gene: TRBV6-1; d_gene: NA; j_gene: TRBJ1-1; abundance: NA; CDR3nt: TGTGCCAGCAGTGAAAAAAGGGGTGTTTACGCTTTCTTT; CDR3aa: CASSEKRGVYAFF
v_gene: TRBV5-6; d_gene: TRBD1; j_gene: TRBJ1-2; abundance: NA; CDR3nt: TGTGCCAGCAGCGGACTACAGGGGGCAGTTGGCTACACCTTC; CDR3aa: CASSGLQGAVGYTF
v_gene: TRBV5-1; d_gene: TRBD1; j_gene: TRBJ2-5; abundance: NA; CDR3nt: TGCGCCAGCAGCTCCGGACAGGTGGAGACCCAGTACTTC; CDR3aa: CASSSGQVETQYF